The 3 T cell receptor beta chains in this list originate from one sample, sequenced in a study of T cell responses to AZD1222 COVID-19 vaccine (dated by TCRdb to the early 2020s). The time point label corresponds to: about 28 days (+/-7) after the second vaccine dose. The library was generated by the immunoSEQ multiplex PCR assay. Held by TCRdb, this immuneACCESS table contains in-frame sequences only and omits some clones. Under half of the omission traces to an unresolved V gene where checked; the cause of the rest is unknown. For this sample there are some 25,000 clones; 86% appear just once. The ten largest clones take up roughly 8% of the sample. The sample here was peripheral blood, taken 28 days after the second AZD1222 dose. These receptors came from an adult who received the AZD1222 COVID-19 vaccine.

J is TRBJ1-2 and V is TRBV28; 8 bases map to TRBD1. Germline trimming cut 7 bases from V and 0 bases from J; bases unmatched to any gene: 4. CDR3 size: 14 residues. Germline values: CDR1 MDHEN, CDR2 SYDVKM. In DNA form, the CDR3 reads TGTGCCAGCACCCGGACAGGGCCTAACTATGGCTACACCTTC. Its translation: CASTRTGPNYGYTF.

The chain recombines TRBV19 with TRBJ2-1; D gene uncertain. V dropped 6 bases and J dropped 10 bases, with 13 bases sitting between them. CDR1 is LNHDA, CDR2 SQIVND, per germline (reference sequence). This CDR3 spans 12 amino acids. CDR3: CASRSVGAEQFF. Written as DNA, the CDR3 is TGTGCCAGTAGGAGTGTGGGCGCGGAGCAGTTCTTC.

The rearrangement links TRBV3-1 (or the pseudogene TRBV3-2) to TRBJ2-2; no clear D gene. Trimming shortened V by 1 base and J by 5 bases, and 5 bases separated the two germline ends. Germline V gives CDR1 LGHDT, CDR2 YNNKEL (reference sequence). The CDR3 has 13 amino acids. The CDR3: CASSQAFTGELFF. CDR3 sequence (DNA): TGTGCCAGCAGCCAAGCCTTTACCGGGGAGCTGTTTTTT.